These 4 T cell receptor beta chains were sequenced from one sample in a study of cytomegalovirus exposure and HLA in healthy donors. PCR amplification relied on 60 Vbeta primers (plus 13 Jbeta primers). TCRdb's copy holds only in-frame clones and misses some; the assay was immunoSEQ multiplex PCR. The data show about 170,000 clones, over 60% seen once. The sample was PBMCs. Source of these receptors: a middle-aged man in good health and CMV-seropositive.

V usage is TRBV10-1 and J usage is TRBJ2-2, with D possibly TRBD2 on 5 matching bases. Trimming removed 5 bases from V and 5 bases from J, with 9 bases in between. This CDR3 has 13 residues. CDR1 WNHNN and CDR2 SYGVQD come from the germline V gene (reference sequence). CDR3 amino acids: CASSRGGTGELFF. CDR3 in DNA: TGCGCCAGCAGTCGGGGTGGGACCGGGGAGCTGTTTTTT.

This clone was picked up one time. The rearrangement joins TRBV9 to TRBJ1-1, with D maybe TRBD1 (6 bases). Germline values: CDR1 SGDLS, CDR2 YYNGEE. This CDR3 has 15 amino acids. Trimming removed 1 base from V and 5 bases from J, with 15 bases in between. The CDR3 sequence is CASSVRGAVGTEAFF. The CDR3 region has the DNA TGTGCCAGCAGCGTACGGGGGGCCGTGGGGACTGAAGCTTTCTTT.

V gene TRBV19 combines with J gene TRBJ2-2, with 7 bases lining up with TRBD2. The CDR3 contains 22 residues. Germline CDR1 and CDR2: LNHDA and SQIVND (reference sequence). V lost 4 bases, J lost 2 bases, and 25 bases stayed unmatched. The CDR3 is CASSTPDGTGRASGANTGELFF. In DNA, the CDR3 is TGTGCCAGTAGTACCCCCGACGGCACCGGCAGGGCGAGCGGGGCTAACACCGGGGAGCTGTTTTTT.

The sample holds a few counts of this clone. The J gene is TRBJ2-1, the V gene TRBV7-3, with 7 bases identical to TRBD2. The trim removed 2 bases at V and 3 bases at J, leaving 7 bases unmatched. Germline CDR1 SGHTA, CDR2 FQGTGA. The CDR3 spans 16 residues. The chain's CDR3 is CASSLSGGSYYNEQFF. As DNA, the CDR3 is TGTGCCAGCAGCTTATCGGGCGGGAGTTACTACAATGAGCAGTTCTTC.